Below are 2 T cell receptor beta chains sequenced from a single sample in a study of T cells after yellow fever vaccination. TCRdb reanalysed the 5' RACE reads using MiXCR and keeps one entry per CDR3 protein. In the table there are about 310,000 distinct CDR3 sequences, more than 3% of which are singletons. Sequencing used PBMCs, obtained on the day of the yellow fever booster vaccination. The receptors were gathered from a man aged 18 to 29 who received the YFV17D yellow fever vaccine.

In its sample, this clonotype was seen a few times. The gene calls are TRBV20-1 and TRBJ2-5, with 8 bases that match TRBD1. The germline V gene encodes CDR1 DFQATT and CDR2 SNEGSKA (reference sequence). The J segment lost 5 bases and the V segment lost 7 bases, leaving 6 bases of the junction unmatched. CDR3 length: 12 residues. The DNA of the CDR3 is TGCAGTGGAACGGGACAGGCGGAGACCCAGTACTTC. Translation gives CSGTGQAETQYF.

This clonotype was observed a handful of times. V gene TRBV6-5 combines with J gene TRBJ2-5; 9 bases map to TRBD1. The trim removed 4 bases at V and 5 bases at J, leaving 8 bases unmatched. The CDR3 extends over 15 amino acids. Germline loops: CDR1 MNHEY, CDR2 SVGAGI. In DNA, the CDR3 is TGTGCCAGCAGTTTCCTAACAGGGGGCAGGGAGACCCAGTACTTC. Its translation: CASSFLTGGRETQYF.